A single sample is the source of the 30 T cell receptor beta chains below, sequenced in a study of regulatory T cells in long-lasting Graves disease. As to time point: persistent/refractory GD, antithyroid drugs over 5 years with positive TRAb. Preparation of the TCR library used RNA extracted from PBMCs. Libraries of TCR beta came from iRepertoire HTBI primers plus Arm-PCR of CDR3 regions. TCRdb analysed the multiplex PCR reads with MiXCR anew, one entry per CDR3 protein. The sample carries fewer than 550,000 distinct CDR3 sequences, around a fifth recorded once. The material sequenced was peripheral blood mononuclear cells (PBMCs), taken when the disease was refractory, from a patient treated with antithyroid drugs. These receptors were obtained from a female donor with Graves disease.

This clonotype was picked up a small number of times. The rearrangement links TRBV2 to TRBJ2-3, with 9 positions matching TRBD1. The J segment lost 6 bases and the V segment lost 5 bases, leaving 9 bases of the junction unmatched. CDR1 and CDR2 from the germline V gene are SNHLY and FYNNEI. The length of the CDR3 is 15 residues. CDR3 amino acids: CASSPGTGRIDTQYF. The DNA for the CDR3 is TGTGCCAGCAGTCCCGGGACAGGGCGCATCGATACGCAGTATTTT. Drawing the rest from reference TRBV2 and TRBJ2-3, the complete variable domain is EPEVTQTPSHQVTQMGQEVILRCVPISNHLYFYWYRQILGQKVEFLVSFYNNEISEKSEIFDDQFSVERPDGSNFTLKIRSTKLEDSAMYFCASSPGTGRIDTQYFGPGTRLTVL.

In this sample, this clonotype turned up many times. The rearrangement joins TRBV6-5 to TRBJ1-4, with unresolved D. Trimming took off 2 bases at V and 3 bases at J, with 13 bases between the two ends. The CDR3 consists of 16 residues. Germline CDR1 is MNHEY and CDR2 is SVGAGI. CDR3 in amino acids: CASSYTVRRSNEKLFF. CDR3 in DNA: TGTGCCAGCAGTTACACTGTCAGACGCTCTAATGAAAAACTGTTTTTT.

This clonotype occurred many times. The chain is built from TRBV20-1 and TRBJ2-7, with TRBD2 as a possible D gene (6 bases). The CDR3 totals 13 residues. With 0 bases removed from V and 2 bases from J, the gap between germline ends came to 8 bases. Germline CDR1 reads DFQATT; CDR2 reads SNEGSKA (reference sequence). The CDR3 DNA reads TGCAGTGCTAGAGATACGGGGGCCTACGAGCAGTACTTC. It yields the protein CSARDTGAYEQYF.

This clonotype was seen a few times. Here the CDR3 DNA reads TGTGCCAGCGGGTACCCCGGGACTAGCGGCTCCTACGAGCAGTACTTC. Its protein product is CASGYPGTSGSYEQYF. The rearrangement uses TRBV19 and TRBJ2-7; 11 nucleotides match TRBD2. This CDR3 spans 16 amino acids. Unmatched junction bases numbered 10, after V lost 9 bases and J lost 0 bases. Germline V gives CDR1 LNHDA, CDR2 SQIVND (reference sequence).

This chain links TRBV6-9 with TRBJ2-5, with D possibly being TRBD2 (6 bases). The CDR3 totals 14 residues. V was shortened by 3 bases and J by 3 bases, with 11 bases between the two germline ends. In germline, CDR1 is MNHGY, CDR2 SVAAGI. The CDR3 here is CASSYAGLEETQYF. The CDR3 coding sequence is TGTGCCAGCAGTTACGCGGGATTGGAAGAGACCCAGTACTTC.

The chain combines TRBV19 with TRBJ1-1; D uncertain. The length of the CDR3 is 12 residues. Germline lookup yields CDR1 LNHDA and CDR2 SQIVND (reference sequence). V lost 3 bases to trimming and J lost 3 bases, with 5 bases between them. The CDR3 DNA sequence: TGTGCCAGTAGTATGGGGTACACTGAAGCTTTCTTT. This sequence encodes CASSMGYTEAFF.

This clonotype was observed a few times. The V call is TRBV5-1, the J call TRBJ2-7; D gene ambiguous. Germline V gives CDR1 SGHRS, CDR2 YFSETQ. The CDR3 length is 14 residues. The V end lost 2 bases, the J end lost 1 base, and 10 bases lay between the germline ends. Here the CDR3 reads CASSLRVRSYEQYF. The DNA for the CDR3 is TGCGCCAGCAGCTTAAGGGTTCGGTCCTACGAGCAGTACTTC.

V and J are TRBV10-3 and TRBJ2-5, with 10 nucleotides matching TRBD1. This CDR3 contains 14 residues. Germline V gene data show CDR1 as ENHRY and CDR2 as SYGVKD. V shed 4 bases and J 5 bases; nucleotides not matched to a gene: 4. The CDR3 nucleotides are TGTGCCATCAGTGCAGACAGGGGGCAGGAGACCCAGTACTTC. This sequence encodes CAISADRGQETQYF.

This clonotype has more than one count but fewer than ten. V gene TRBV5-5 combines with J gene TRBJ2-2; D unclear. Trimming left V 2 bases short and J 2 bases short, with 10 bases between. Germline CDR1 is SGHKS and CDR2 is YYEKEE (reference sequence). The CDR3 length is 15 residues. CDR3 region: CASSLLLINTGELFF. The CDR3 DNA is TGTGCCAGCAGCTTACTACTGATCAACACCGGGGAGCTGTTTTTT. Complete variable domain (other parts from reference TRBV5-5 and TRBJ2-2): DAGVTQSPTHLIKTRGQQVTLRCSPISGHKSVSWYQQVLGQGPQFIFQYYEKEERGRGNFPDRFSARQFPNYSSELNVNALLLGDSALYLCASSLLLINTGELFFGEGSRLTVL.

This clonotype has just a few counts. The chain links TRBV6-1 to TRBJ2-3; D is unclear. The CDR3 length is 16 residues. V gave up 1 base and J gave up 0 bases, with 11 bases separating them. Germline CDR1 MNHNS, CDR2 SASEGT. Here the CDR3 DNA reads TGTGCCAGCAGTGAAGAGAACCGGCGAAGCACAGATACGCAGTATTTT. Its translation is CASSEENRRSTDTQYF.

This clonotype was detected many times. The CDR3 DNA follows: TGTGCCAGCAGCTCCAAACGACGGATCCAAGAGACCCAGTACTTC. Its protein is CASSSKRRIQETQYF. The chain couples TRBV7-9 to TRBJ2-5; D remains unclear. Deletions cut 4 bases from V and 1 base from J, with 13 bases between. Germline V gene lookup returns CDR1 SEHNR and CDR2 FQNEAQ (reference sequence). This CDR3 spans 15 amino acids.

This clonotype was counted ten times or more. The chain joins TRBV2 to TRBJ2-7; D is ambiguous. This CDR3 contains 14 residues. Germline-derived CDR1 and CDR2 are SNHLY and FYNNEI. Trimming removed 3 bases from V and 0 bases from J, with 9 bases in between. The CDR3 loop reads CASSDTESSYEQYF. The DNA of the CDR3 is TGTGCCAGCAGTGATACTGAGAGCTCCTACGAGCAGTACTTC.

This clonotype was seen more than once but under ten times. This chain uses TRBV19 with TRBJ2-7, with 9 bases lining up with TRBD1. The CDR3 length is 16 residues. The trim removed 2 bases at V and 3 bases at J, leaving 8 bases unmatched. Germline V gene lookup returns CDR1 LNHDA and CDR2 SQIVND (reference sequence). CDR3 DNA sequence: TGTGCCAGTAGTATAAGCCCTGGACAGGGGAACTACGAGCAGTACTTC. Translated: CASSISPGQGNYEQYF.

The rearrangement links TRBV5-5 to TRBJ1-2, with a possible D match to TRBD1 (6 bases). The CDR3 runs 15 residues. Germline V gene sequence: CDR1 SGHKS, CDR2 YYEKEE (reference sequence). V lost 0 bases and J 4 bases, leaving 13 bases between the germline ends. The CDR3 coding sequence is TGTGCCAGCAGCTTGGCGGGGGGCGCGGGCTATGGCTACACCTTC. Protein: CASSLAGGAGYGYTF.

This clonotype was observed many times. The rearrangement joins TRBV7-2 to TRBJ2-7; D tentatively fits TRBD1 or TRBD2 (5 bases each). V dropped 3 bases and J dropped 6 bases, with 6 bases sitting between them. This CDR3 region has 11 residues. The germline V gene has CDR1 SGHTA and CDR2 FQGNSA. In DNA, the CDR3 is TGTGCCAGCAGCTTGAGGGGCGAGCAGTACTTC. This codes for CASSLRGEQYF.

This clonotype has more than one count but fewer than ten. This chain uses TRBV10-1 with TRBJ2-7; D is undetermined. Trimming pared 0 bases from V and 5 bases from J, leaving 17 bases between. The CDR3 sequence is 16 residues long. Germline lookup yields CDR1 WNHNN and CDR2 SYGVQD (reference sequence). CDR3 region: CASSESYPGIYHEQYF. The DNA for the CDR3 is TGCGCCAGCAGTGAGTCCTATCCAGGAATTTACCACGAGCAGTACTTC.

The chain has TRBV29-1 and TRBJ1-2; 8 nucleotides align to TRBD1. The trim removed 5 bases at V and 0 bases at J, leaving 2 bases unmatched. This CDR3 has 13 amino acids. Germline V gene sequence: CDR1 SQVTM, CDR2 ANQGSEA. CDR3 sequence: CSVPGGANYGYTF. The CDR3 DNA reads TGCAGCGTTCCAGGGGGCGCTAACTATGGCTACACCTTC.

This clonotype was counted many times. The rearrangement uses TRBV28 and TRBJ2-5; a possible D gene is TRBD1 (5 bases). Germline V gene data show CDR1 as MDHEN and CDR2 as SYDVKM. The CDR3 extends over 15 amino acids. V lost 5 bases and J 2 bases, leaving 15 bases between the germline ends. CDR3 residues: CASSANQGHQETQYF. Here the CDR3 DNA reads TGTGCCAGCAGTGCAAATCAGGGTCATCAAGAGACCCAGTACTTC.

This clonotype has a count of ten or more. This chain links TRBV2 with TRBJ2-5; 8 bases line up with TRBD1. J lost 2 bases, V lost 7 bases, and 3 bases had no gene match. Per germline, CDR1 SNHLY and CDR2 FYNNEI. This CDR3 contains 13 residues. CDR3 nucleotide sequence: TGTGCCAGCAATAACAGGGGGCAAGAGACCCAGTACTTC. Translation: CASNNRGQETQYF.

This clonotype was counted many times. This chain joins TRBV2 and TRBJ2-5; D is perhaps TRBD2 (5 bases). Germline assignment: CDR1 SNHLY and CDR2 FYNNEI. The CDR3 is 13 amino acids. V lost 5 bases and J 5 bases, leaving 12 bases between the germline ends. The CDR3 spells CASSRGWWETQYF. The CDR3 DNA follows: TGTGCCAGCAGTCGGGGTTGGTGGGAGACCCAGTACTTC.

J is TRBJ1-4 and V is TRBV4-2; D call uncertain. V was trimmed by 3 bases and J by 5 bases, leaving 13 bases between them. In germline, CDR1 is LGHNA, CDR2 YNFKEQ. The CDR3 is 15 residues long. The chain's CDR3 is CASSQPQGRNEKLFF. CDR3 in DNA: TGTGCCAGCAGCCAGCCCCAAGGACGGAATGAAAAACTGTTTTTT.

In this sample, this clonotype turned up many times. V is TRBV2 and J is TRBJ1-1; D is unclear. Germline V lookup: CDR1 SNHLY, CDR2 FYNNEI. Trimming removed 5 bases from V and 3 bases from J, with 10 bases in between. CDR3 length: 13 amino acids. The CDR3 DNA reads TGTGCCAGCAGTCGGATAGAGGACACTGAAGCTTTCTTT. Its protein is CASSRIEDTEAFF.

This clonotype was seen a few times. The V call is TRBV7-2, the J call TRBJ2-6, with TRBD1 as a possible D gene (5 bases). Trimming left V 5 bases short and J 0 bases short, with 14 bases between. The V gene's germline CDR1 is SGHTA and CDR2 FQGNSA. The CDR3 is made up of 17 amino acids. The CDR3 is CASSLSTGHSGANVLTF. The CDR3 DNA follows: TGTGCCAGCAGCCTTAGTACAGGCCACTCTGGGGCCAACGTCCTGACTTTC.

Comment on this clonotype: At one of its ends the junction is not consistent with the germline gene, which may arise from a read error. The chain links TRBV10-1 to TRBJ1-2; possible D gene TRBD1, 5 bases. This CDR3 spans 11 amino acids. The germline V gene encodes CDR1 WNHNN and CDR2 SYGVQD (reference sequence). DNA for the CDR3: TGCGCCAGCAGTTACCCCCTAGGGGAATCCTTC. It is translated as CASSYPLGESF.

This clonotype showed up just a few times. The V call is TRBV6-9, the J call TRBJ1-1; the D is unclear. Germline CDR1 MNHGY, CDR2 SVAAGI. The V gene lost 3 bases and the J gene lost 1 base, with 12 bases spanning the gap. CDR3 length: 15 residues. The CDR3 coding sequence is TGTGCCAGCAGTTACGAAAAAAGACGGAACACTGAAGCTTTCTTT. Translation: CASSYEKRRNTEAFF.

This clonotype was seen a few times. Germline and junction disagree at one end, which may indicate a read error. The rearrangement joins TRBV7-2 to TRBJ2-4; weak D call: TRBD2 (5 bases). The CDR3 sequence is 14 residues long. Germline V gives CDR1 SGHTA, CDR2 FQGNSA. This chain's CDR3 is CASSLGLAENIQYF. CDR3 DNA: TGTGCCAGCAGCTTAGGGCTAGCCGAAAACATTCAGTACTTC.

V and J are TRBV19 and TRBJ2-3, with D uncertain. Per the germline V gene, CDR1 is LNHDA and CDR2 is SQIVND (reference sequence). Trimming took off 8 bases at V and 8 bases at J, with 20 bases between the two ends. The CDR3 covers 14 residues. The CDR3 protein is CASAPEARIGTQYF. DNA for the CDR3: TGTGCCAGTGCTCCGGAAGCCCGGATAGGTACGCAGTATTTT.

The chain couples TRBV19 to TRBJ2-7; D unresolved. Germline-derived CDR1 and CDR2 are LNHDA and SQIVND (reference sequence). Trimming removed 2 bases from V and 9 bases from J, with 17 bases in between. The CDR3 consists of 14 residues. For the CDR3, the DNA is TGTGCCAGTAGTATAAAGGAATCCGCCGGCGGGCAGTACTTC. Its protein product is CASSIKESAGGQYF. Complete variable domain (other parts from reference TRBV19 and TRBJ2-7): DGGITQSPKYLFRKEGQNVTLSCEQNLNHDAMYWYRQDPGQGLRLIYYSQIVNDFQKGDIAEGYSVSREKKESFPLTVTSAQKNPTAFYLCASSIKESAGGQYFGPGTRLTVT.

This chain joins TRBV15 and TRBJ2-2, with a tentative D call TRBD2 (6 bases). The germline V and J ends were trimmed by 4 bases and 1 base, with 16 bases remaining between them. The CDR3 covers 17 residues. From germline, CDR1 is LNHNV and CDR2 YYDKDF (reference sequence). The CDR3 DNA reads as TGTGCCACCAGCACGGCCCGGGACTTACGGAACACCGGGGAGCTGTTTTTT. Translation: CATSTARDLRNTGELFF.

With respect to this clonotype: The junction shows a germline mismatch at one end, possibly a read error. This sequence joins TRBV6-1 and TRBJ1-2; tentative D call: TRBD1 (5 bases). CDR1 and CDR2 from the germline V gene are MNHNS and SASEGT. This CDR3 spans 14 amino acids. The CDR3 DNA sequence: TGTGCCCGCAGTGAATCCGGGGCAGTATTTGGCTACACCTTC. Translation gives CARSESGAVFGYTF.